Sequencing of this T cell receptor beta chain was carried out in a study of T cell repertoires in cytomegalovirus infection. Trimming stripped 4 bases from V and 6 bases from J, with 14 bases between. The CDR3 consists of 14 residues. Germline values: CDR1 WSHSY, CDR2 SAAADI. TCRdb reprocessed the reads with MiXCR, giving one entry per CDR3 protein. Here the sample spans more than 140,000 distinct CDR3 sequences, about 6.5% being singletons. The sample taken for sequencing was PBMCs. This chain uses TRBV10-2 with TRBJ2-3; D is unresolved. The sequence derives from a human donor in good health (CMV status not recorded). Some clones in this sample may be carry-over from other donors' samples. The CDR3 DNA reads as TGCGCCAGCAGTGGACCCTCGGTTATTGATACGCAGTATTTT. This translates into CASSGPSVIDTQYF.